The 14 T cell receptor beta chains listed next were all sequenced from one sample in a study of regulatory T cells in long-lasting Graves disease. Described time point: newly diagnosed GD, antithyroid drugs for less than 3 months. From RNA extracted from PBMCs, the TCR library was made. Arm-PCR of CDR3 regions and iRepertoire HTBI primers were the basis on which TCR beta libraries were built. TCRdb reprocessed the multiplex PCR reads with MiXCR, giving one entry per CDR3 protein. The data hold about 360,000 distinct CDR3 sequences, with 15% to 20% observed a single time. These same records also appear under a second study, on T cells in Graves' hyperthyroidism and ophthalmopathy.

Sequences were derived from peripheral blood mononuclear cells (PBMCs), sampled at new diagnosis, from a patient treated with antithyroid drugs. The receptors originated from a woman aged 18-30 years with Graves disease.

This clonotype has just a few counts. This chain joins TRBV6-1 and TRBJ1-2; 12 bases are shared with TRBD1. The CDR3 is 16 amino acids. Germline CDR1 is MNHNS and CDR2 is SASEGT. V was clipped by 5 bases and J by 5 bases; unmatched bases: 9. In DNA, the CDR3 is TGTGCCAGCAGTCAGGGACAGGGGGCGAAAGGGTATGGCTACACCTTC. Its translation is CASSQGQGAKGYGYTF.

This clonotype has ten or more counts. The chain employs TRBV28 and TRBJ2-7; 11 bases agree with TRBD1. J was trimmed by 3 bases and V by 6 bases; bases with no gene match: 7. The CDR3 contains 15 residues. Germline lookup yields CDR1 MDHEN and CDR2 SYDVKM. The CDR3 loop is CASRTAGTGGYEQYF. The CDR3 DNA is TGTGCCAGCAGAACCGCCGGGACAGGGGGCTACGAGCAGTACTTC. The entire variable domain, with the rest obtained from reference TRBV28 and TRBJ2-7, is as follows: DVKVTQSSRYLVKRTGEKVFLECVQDMDHENMFWYRQDPGLGLRLIYFSYDVKMKEKGDIPEGYSVSREKKERFSLILESASTNQTSMYLCASRTAGTGGYEQYFGPGTRLTVT.

This clonotype was observed many times. V gene TRBV12-3 or TRBV12-4 combines with J gene TRBJ2-1, with TRBD2 matching 7 bases. CDR3 length: 16 residues. The V gene end was trimmed by 4 bases and the J gene end by 5 bases; junction bases not matched to a gene: 11. The CDR3 DNA follows: TGTGCCAGCAGTTACTCGTTAGCGGGTGAGCACAATGAGCAGTTCTTC. As protein: CASSYSLAGEHNEQFF.

V gene TRBV9 combines with J gene TRBJ1-2; D gene unclear. Germline assignment: CDR1 SGDLS and CDR2 YYNGEE. The V gene lost 4 bases and the J gene lost 6 bases, with 13 bases spanning the gap. The CDR3 loop spans 13 amino acids. The CDR3 nucleotides read TGTGCCAGCAGCCCGCGCTTAGCCCATGGCTACACCTTC. The encoded protein is CASSPRLAHGYTF.

This clonotype was counted ten times or more. The chain carries TRBV5-1 and TRBJ1-1; 8 bases fit TRBD1. The CDR3 sequence is 12 residues long. V dropped 5 bases and J dropped 11; count of bases not matched to a gene: 8. Germline CDR1 SGHRS, CDR2 YFSETQ. CDR3 sequence reads: CASSLTGEWAFF. DNA for the CDR3: TGCGCCAGCAGTCTGACAGGGGAATGGGCTTTCTTT. The full variable domain, in which reference TRBV5-1 and TRBJ1-1 provide the parts outside the CDR3, is KAGVTQTPRYLIKTRGQQVTLSCSPISGHRSVSWYQQTPGQGLQFLFEYFSETQRNKGNFPGRFSGRQFSNSRSEMNVSTLELGDSALYLCASSLTGEWAFFGQGTRLTVV.

In DNA form, the CDR3 reads TGTGCCAGCAGTCTGACCGGTCGCCCCCAGCATTTT. Protein: CASSLTGRPQHF. The chain recombines TRBV27 with TRBJ1-5; D gene uncertain. Between the trimmed V and J ends, which lost 5 bases and 10 bases, there was a span of 12 bases. Per germline, CDR1 MNHEY and CDR2 SMNVEV (reference sequence). The CDR3 has 12 residues.

This clonotype was counted a few times. CDR3 residues: CASSPLAPGEKLFF. As DNA, the CDR3 is TGTGCCAGCAGCCCTCTCGCCCCGGGCGAAAAACTGTTTTTT. V usage is TRBV11-2 and J usage is TRBJ1-4; D not certain. V was cut by 5 bases and J by 8 bases, with 15 bases left in between. This CDR3 region has 14 residues. Per the germline V gene, CDR1 is SGHAT and CDR2 is FQNNGV.

This clonotype was detected a few times. This chain links TRBV4-1 with TRBJ2-2, with TRBD2 matching 11 bases. Germline V gene data show CDR1 as MGHRA and CDR2 as YSYEKL. Trimming cost V 7 bases and J 7 bases; bases outside gene matches: 11. The CDR3 totals 16 residues. This chain's CDR3 is CASNSGRAYIDGELFF. In DNA form, the CDR3 reads TGCGCCAGCAATAGCGGGAGGGCCTATATTGACGGGGAGCTGTTTTTT.

The chain is built from TRBV19 and TRBJ1-5, with no clear D. The CDR3 consists of 14 residues. The V end lost 3 bases, the J end lost 3 bases, and 9 bases lay between the germline ends. CDR1 is LNHDA and CDR2 is SQIVND in the germline V gene (reference sequence). CDR3: CASSMRQVNQPQHF. For the CDR3, the DNA is TGTGCCAGTAGTATGAGGCAGGTCAATCAGCCCCAGCATTTT.

The table lists this clonotype with many counts. The gene calls are TRBV5-1 and TRBJ2-2; 7 positions match TRBD1. The CDR3 consists of 13 residues. The V and J ends lost 4 bases and 6 bases, in that order; junction bases with no gene match: 3. Germline V gives CDR1 SGHRS, CDR2 YFSETQ. Written as DNA, the CDR3 is TGCGCCAGCAGCACGACAGGGCCCGGGGAGCTGTTTTTT. It is translated as CASSTTGPGELFF.

A word on this clonotype: Relative to the germline gene, one junction end is altered; a read error may explain this. V usage is TRBV10-1 and J usage is TRBJ2-7, with TRBD2 matching over 10 bases. The germline V gene encodes CDR1 WNHNN and CDR2 SYGVQD (reference sequence). The CDR3 has 14 amino acids. Here the CDR3 DNA reads TGCGCCAGCAGTGAGAGCGGGAGGGGTCTCGAGCGGTACTTC. This sequence encodes CASSESGRGLERYF.

The chain links TRBV20-1 to TRBJ2-7; 8 bases are shared with TRBD2. The V segment lost 3 bases and the J segment 0 bases; nucleotides outside the gene matches: 13. The germline V gene has CDR1 DFQATT and CDR2 SNEGSKA (reference sequence). The CDR3 is 17 residues long. This CDR3 is CSARPGGGGFISYEQYF. Written as DNA, the CDR3 is TGCAGTGCTAGGCCCGGGGGGGGGGGCTTTATCTCCTACGAGCAGTACTTC.

J is TRBJ1-3 and V is TRBV9; possibly TRBD1 for D (5 bases). Germline V CDR1 and CDR2: SGDLS, YYNGEE. The CDR3 is 13 amino acids. Trimming pared 3 bases from V and 3 bases from J, leaving 7 bases between. The CDR3 region is CASSADNGNTIYF. In DNA, the CDR3 is TGTGCCAGCAGCGCGGACAATGGAAACACCATATATTTT. Variable domain in full (rest from reference TRBV9 and TRBJ1-3): DSGVTQTPKHLITATGQRVTLRCSPRSGDLSVYWYQQSLDQGLQFLIQYYNGEERAKGNILERFSAQQFPDLHSELNLSSLELGDSALYFCASSADNGNTIYFGEGSWLTVV.

Notes on this clonotype: The junction differs from germline at one of its ends, possibly a read error. V and J are TRBV19 and TRBJ1-1, with a weak D call TRBD1 (5 bases). CDR1 and CDR2 (germline): LNHDA, SQIVND (reference sequence). CDR3 length: 15 residues. CDR3 loop: CASRSRGAGDTEAFF. The CDR3 DNA sequence: TGTGCCAGTAGGTCTCGCGGGGCGGGCGACACTGAGGCTTTCTTT.